The 22 T cell receptor beta chains reported below all come from one sample, sequenced in a study of pediatric ulcerative colitis. The table came from immunoSEQ multiplex PCR; TCRdb's copy has only in-frame clones and leaves some out. The profile shows 30,000 to 40,000 clones, roughly three quarters of them singletons. The rectum was sampled with one to two pinch biopsies at colonoscopy. The sequencing input was gut tissue. The source is a boy younger than 18 with mild ulcerative colitis.

V gene TRBV5-6 combines with J gene TRBJ2-6; D is ambiguous. The CDR3 has 16 residues. The germline V and J ends were trimmed by 0 bases and 2 bases, with 9 bases remaining between them. Germline CDR1 SGHDT, CDR2 YYEEEE. CDR3 residues: CASSLERLTGANVLTF. The CDR3 nucleotides are TGTGCCAGCAGCTTGGAGCGCCTCACTGGGGCCAACGTCCTGACTTTC.

This clone was observed once. V gene TRBV6-1 combines with J gene TRBJ1-2; D unclear. The V gene's germline CDR1 is MNHNS and CDR2 SASEGT. Trimming left V 5 bases short and J 4 bases short, with 2 bases between. CDR3 length: 10 amino acids. Here the CDR3 DNA reads TGTGCCAGCAGTCTCTATGGCTACACCTTC. This translates into CASSLYGYTF.

This sequence joins TRBV21-1 and TRBJ1-2. TRBV21-1 is classified as a pseudogene. This CDR3 spans 16 amino acids. CDR3 in amino acids: CASSPRIGRANYGYTF. Written as DNA, the CDR3 is TGTGCCAGCAGCCCAAGGATCGGGAGAGCCAACTATGGCTACACCTTC.

The CDR3 coding sequence is TGTGCCAGCTCACCGAATAAGGGGCGCCGATACACCGGGGAGCTGTTTTTT. As protein: CASSPNKGRRYTGELFF. The chain has TRBV18 and TRBJ2-2, with D possibly TRBD1 on 5 matching bases. Germline CDR1 and CDR2: KGHSH and LQKENI. The CDR3 spans 17 residues. Trimming removed 3 bases from V and 3 bases from J, with 17 bases in between.

The chain joins TRBV15 to TRBJ1-2; D gene unclear. Germline CDR1 is LNHNV and CDR2 is YYDKDF (reference sequence). V was cut by 0 bases and J by 4 bases, with 9 bases left in between. CDR3 length: 14 residues. CDR3 in DNA: TGTGCCACCAGCAGAGAGTTGGGAGGCTATGGCTACACCTTC. Its protein product is CATSRELGGYGYTF.

The sample holds a few counts of this clone. The J gene is TRBJ1-1, the V gene TRBV30; no definite D call. CDR3 length: 15 amino acids. Germline V gene data show CDR1 as GTSNPN and CDR2 as SVGIG (reference sequence). The V end lost 3 bases, the J end lost 0 bases, and 14 bases lay between the germline ends. As DNA, the CDR3 is TGTGCCTGGAGCCGAGATCTTTGGGTGAACACTGAAGCTTTCTTT. The encoded protein is CAWSRDLWVNTEAFF.

The rearrangement uses TRBV5-1 and TRBJ1-5; D is unclear. This CDR3 contains 15 residues. Trimming took off 0 bases at V and 1 base at J, with 8 bases between the two ends. The germline V gene has CDR1 SGHRS and CDR2 YFSETQ. CDR3 amino acids: CASSLAGWSNQPQHF. The CDR3, as DNA: TGCGCCAGCAGCTTGGCGGGGTGGAGCAATCAGCCCCAGCATTTT.

The rearrangement uses TRBV4-1 and TRBJ2-5; D is undetermined. The CDR3 is 14 residues long. CDR1 is MGHRA and CDR2 is YSYEKL in the germline V gene. Trimming took 3 bases from V and 1 from J, leaving 9 bases between them. The CDR3 DNA is TGCGCCAGCAGCCACGGGCCCTCCCAAGAGACCCAGTACTTC. Its protein product is CASSHGPSQETQYF.

V gene TRBV11-3 combines with J gene TRBJ1-2; a possible D gene is TRBD1 (5 bases). The CDR3 length is 17 residues. Trimming removed 5 bases from V and 2 bases from J, with 21 bases in between. In germline, CDR1 is SGHNT, CDR2 YENEEA. This CDR3 is CASSPGGWGTSNYGYTF. As DNA, the CDR3 is TGTGCCAGCAGCCCAGGAGGGTGGGGGACGTCGAACTATGGCTACACCTTC.

This chain links TRBV5-1 with TRBJ2-1; D unresolved. The CDR3 covers 15 residues. Trimming cost V 6 bases and J 4 bases, with 17 bases left between them. Looked up from germline, CDR1 is SGHRS and CDR2 is YFSETQ. This chain's CDR3 is CASNFGPREYNEQFF. In nucleotides, the CDR3 is TGCGCCAGCAATTTCGGACCAAGGGAATACAATGAGCAGTTCTTC.

V and J are TRBV10-3 and TRBJ1-3; tentative D call: TRBD1 (5 bases). V was clipped by 4 bases and J by 0 bases, with 13 bases between them. The CDR3 totals 16 residues. Looked up from germline, CDR1 is ENHRY and CDR2 is SYGVKD. The CDR3 DNA sequence: TGTGCCATCAGTGGGACACCTTGGGACTCTGGAAACACCATATATTTT. Residues: CAISGTPWDSGNTIYF.

This clone was detected a few times. The chain carries TRBV7-3 and TRBJ2-1; TRBD1 agrees at 7 bases. V dropped 3 bases and J dropped 11; count of bases not matched to a gene: 10. The CDR3 sequence is 14 residues long. The V gene's germline CDR1 is SGHTA and CDR2 FQGTGA. The CDR3 is CASSLGQQIPQQFF. As DNA, the CDR3 is TGTGCCAGCAGCTTGGGACAGCAAATTCCCCAGCAGTTCTTC.

V is TRBV15 and J is TRBJ2-5; 7 nucleotides line up with TRBD1. V shed 2 bases, J shed 5 bases, and the junction held 8 bases outside the gene matches. CDR3 length: 15 amino acids. Per the germline V gene, CDR1 is LNHNV and CDR2 is YYDKDF (reference sequence). CDR3 nucleotide sequence: TGTGCCACCAGCAGAAATTGGGACAGCACGGAGACCCAGTACTTC. Protein sequence: CATSRNWDSTETQYF.

This rearrangement joins TRBV4-2 to TRBJ2-1, with no clear D. Germline CDR1 LGHNA, CDR2 YNFKEQ. This CDR3 is built from 13 residues. With 1 base removed from V and 11 bases from J, the gap between germline ends came to 12 bases. As DNA, the CDR3 is TGTGCCAGCAGCCAAGGGTCCCCCCTGAAGCAGTTCTTC. The encoded protein is CASSQGSPLKQFF.

V is TRBV5-4 and J is TRBJ2-1, with 10 bases that match TRBD2. This CDR3 is built from 15 residues. Germline V CDR1 and CDR2: SGHNT, YYREEE (reference sequence). The J segment lost 9 bases and the V segment lost 4 bases, leaving 10 bases of the junction unmatched. CDR3 amino acids: CASSDLAGVWSEQFF. The CDR3 DNA sequence: TGTGCCAGCAGCGATCTAGCGGGGGTCTGGAGTGAGCAGTTCTTC.

This chain links TRBV7-2 with TRBJ1-4, with D perhaps TRBD1 (5 bases). The germline V gene has CDR1 SGHTA and CDR2 FQGNSA. This CDR3 is built from 14 residues. Deletions cut 1 base from V and 8 bases from J, with 11 bases between. The chain's CDR3 is CASSLGARVEKLFF. For the CDR3, the DNA is TGTGCCAGCAGCTTAGGGGCCAGGGTAGAAAAACTGTTTTTT.

The CDR3 nucleotides read TGTGCCAGCAGCCCAGGGGCAGGGGATCAGCCCCAGCATTTT. Translating it yields CASSPGAGDQPQHF. The gene calls are TRBV7-8 and TRBJ1-5, with D maybe TRBD1 (6 bases). This CDR3 region has 14 residues. Trimming left V 5 bases short and J 5 bases short, with 13 bases between. Germline CDR1 is SGHVS and CDR2 is FQNEAQ.

The genes are TRBV13 and TRBJ2-3, with D perhaps assigned TRBD1 or TRBD2 (5 bases each). CDR1 is PRHDT and CDR2 is FYEKMQ in the germline V gene (reference sequence). Trimming shortened V by 2 bases and J by 4 bases, and 10 bases separated the two germline ends. The CDR3 runs to 14 residues. This CDR3 reads CASSLFRGADTQYF. The CDR3 DNA reads as TGTGCCAGCAGCTTATTCCGAGGGGCAGATACGCAGTATTTT.

V gene TRBV4-1 combines with J gene TRBJ1-1; no clear D gene. V was shortened by 4 bases and J by 1 base, with 10 bases between the two germline ends. CDR3 length equals 14 residues. Germline CDR1 and CDR2: MGHRA and YSYEKL. The CDR3 DNA reads as TGCGCCAGCAGCCCCGGTTGGGGGAACACTGAAGCTTTCTTT. As protein: CASSPGWGNTEAFF.

Only one count was recorded for this clone. CDR3 bases: TGCGCCAGCAGCTCACCCGGGACTAGTGGTATTGAGCAGTTCTTC. Its translation: CASSSPGTSGIEQFF. V gene TRBV5-1 combines with J gene TRBJ2-1, with 8 nucleotides matching TRBD2. Per germline, CDR1 SGHRS and CDR2 YFSETQ. Losses at the gene ends were 3 bases for V and 9 bases for J; bases not matched to a gene: 11. The CDR3 consists of 15 residues.

The chain recombines TRBV19 with TRBJ2-2, with D tentatively TRBD1 (6 bases). V shed 8 bases and J shed 8 bases, with 18 bases lying between them. CDR1 is LNHDA, CDR2 SQIVND, per germline (reference sequence). This CDR3 contains 14 residues. The CDR3 is CASAVGAPWGELFF. CDR3 sequence (DNA): TGTGCCAGTGCCGTGGGGGCCCCCTGGGGGGAGCTGTTTTTT.

This rearrangement joins TRBV6-6 to TRBJ1-1; D is unclear. The V end was cut by 2 bases, the J end by 1 base, with 8 bases between. CDR3 length: 14 residues. Germline CDR1 is MNHNY and CDR2 is SVGAGI (reference sequence). CDR3 sequence: CASSYVGSNTEAFF. In DNA form, the CDR3 reads TGTGCCAGCAGTTACGTGGGCTCGAACACTGAAGCTTTCTTT.